This entry lists 3 T cell receptor beta chains sequenced from one sample in a study of cytomegalovirus exposure and HLA in healthy donors. The PCR had 60 Vbeta and 13 Jbeta primers. Measured with immunoSEQ multiplex PCR; TCRdb has only the in-frame clones, and not every one. This table holds more than 35,000 clones, around 68% found once. The sample taken for sequencing was PBMCs. These receptors all come from a man aged 35 to 55 in good health and CMV-seronegative.

This clone was observed a few times. This chain links TRBV19 with TRBJ2-5, with 12 positions matching TRBD2. Trimming took 3 bases from V and 5 from J; bases not matched to a gene: 16. The CDR3 loop spans 19 amino acids. CDR1 is LNHDA and CDR2 is SQIVND in the germline V gene (reference sequence). The CDR3 spells CASSIEPSGGAGRTETQYF. The CDR3 DNA reads TGTGCCAGTAGTATTGAACCTAGCGGGGGGGCAGGGAGGACGGAGACCCAGTACTTC. The whole variable domain, remainder taken from reference TRBV19 and TRBJ2-5, is DGGITQSPKYLFRKEGQNVTLSCEQNLNHDAMYWYRQDPGQGLRLIYYSQIVNDFQKGDIAEGYSVSREKKESFPLTVTSAQKNPTAFYLCASSIEPSGGAGRTETQYFGPGTRLLVL.

This chain connects TRBV6-1 to TRBJ2-7; TRBD1 matches at 10 bases. Germline assignment: CDR1 MNHNS and CDR2 SASEGT. The CDR3 contains 13 residues. V gave up 6 bases and J gave up 5 bases; unmatched junction bases: 4. The CDR3 DNA sequence: TGTGCCAGCAGGCGACAGGGGGCCAACGAGCAGTACTTC. It specifies CASRRQGANEQYF.

The J gene is TRBJ1-2, the V gene TRBV9; 9 bases are a match to TRBD1. This CDR3 spans 15 amino acids. After removal of 3 bases from V and 2 bases from J, the junction contained 5 bases not matched to a gene. CDR1 and CDR2 from the germline V gene are SGDLS and YYNGEE. Here the CDR3 reads CASSARTGVNYGYTF. For the CDR3, the DNA is TGTGCCAGCAGCGCGAGGACAGGGGTAAACTATGGCTACACCTTC.